These T cell receptor beta chains were read from a single sample in a study of OX40 agonist ivuxolimab in advanced cancers. Profiling relied on immunoSEQ multiplex PCR, and the TCRdb table lists in-frame clones only, not all of them. The profile shows several thousand clones, approximately 78% of them singletons. This specimen was CD4+ or CD8+ T cells sorted from blood, taken in a trial of the OX40 agonist ivuxolimab. The origin of the receptors is an adult with an advanced solid tumor such as melanoma, head and neck, liver or kidney cancer. Both conserved end residues are trimmed from each CDR3. Fields, in order: J gene, V gene, D gene, CDR3 protein. A D gene is named only where the DNA matches it firmly.

TRBJ1-5	TRBV2	-	ASSDVRGGNQPQH
TRBJ2-3	TRBV27	-	ASSIGTDTQY
TRBJ1-1	TRBV9	TRBD1	ASSVGTGETEAF
TRBJ1-1	TRBV4-1	-	ASSSTGLRRAF
TRBJ2-2	TRBV4-1	-	ASSPNPEGGGTGELF
TRBJ2-1	TRBV29-1	-	SVVARQTITEQF
TRBJ2-3	TRBV27	-	ASSLAAGQDTQY
TRBJ1-1	TRBV7-3	TRBD1	ASSSGQQAF
TRBJ2-7	TRBV2	-	ASSGVEQY
TRBJ1-1	TRBV6-6	-	ASSRERTPMNTEAF
TRBJ1-1	TRBV27	TRBD1	ASSLLSGGFTEAF
TRBJ2-3	TRBV28	TRBD1	ASSRPGQGFDTQY
TRBJ2-1	TRBV27	-	ASGGQGNEQF
TRBJ1-1	TRBV20-1	-	SALENTEAF
TRBJ2-5	TRBV4-1	-	ASSHSRGTQETQY
TRBJ1-1	TRBV27	-	ASSFEQGGGGTEAF
TRBJ2-7	TRBV29-1	-	SAVGAGYEQY
TRBJ2-7	TRBV4-1	TRBD2	ASSVRDYGYEQY
TRBJ2-7	TRBV16	TRBD1	ASSPRQGADYEQY
TRBJ2-1	TRBV4-1	TRBD2	ASSPGVGREEQF
TRBJ2-2	TRBV30	-	AWSVGPNTGELF
TRBJ1-2	TRBV29-1	TRBD1	SVRDSYNYGYT